This T cell receptor (beta chain) was obtained from a study of cytomegalovirus exposure and HLA in healthy donors. This clone was picked up a small number of times. Its antigen is currently unknown. Study observations and caveats: Immune exposure data for these donors was limited to CMV serostatus. In a later analysis, several top co-occurrence clusters appeared linked to parvovirus B19, influenza, CMV and Epstein-Barr virus.

V was clipped by 6 bases and J by 2 bases, with 13 bases between them. Germline CDR1 reads MNHEY; CDR2 reads SMNVEV (reference sequence). CDR3 length equals 14 residues. The PCR contained 60 Vbeta and 13 Jbeta primers. Here immunoSEQ multiplex PCR was the method, and the copy in TCRdb shows in-frame clones only, minus some. The sample consists of about 140,000 clones, around 9.7% of them appearing once. The rearrangement joins TRBV27 to TRBJ1-2, with D possibly being TRBD1 (6 bases). Sequenced material: PBMCs. The clonotype originates from a man between 45 and 60 years old in good health and CMV-seronegative. The CDR3 coding sequence is TGTGCCAGCAGAACCATTGGGGGCAACTATGGCTACACCTTC. This gives the protein CASRTIGGNYGYTF.